This paragraph covers one TCR beta chain sequence. Germline V lookup: CDR1 LNHDA, CDR2 SQIVND (reference sequence). V was cut by 8 bases and J by 5 bases, with 13 bases left in between. The CDR3 extends over 12 amino acids. Original data processing: Amplification of reference gene primers provided the estimated nucleated cell counts. Profiling relied on immunoSEQ multiplex PCR, and the TCRdb table lists in-frame clones only, not all of them. The DNA gave D and trimming, while V, J and clone size come from that table. The repertoire has approximately 160,000 clones, 70% to 90% of them found once; the top ten carry around 7.7%. The source of the sample is a study of blood T cell repertoires in COVID-19. For the study at large: The United States, Italy and Spain supplied acute and convalescent COVID-19 samples.

This receptor was obtained from a man aged 35 to 55 who had recovered from COVID-19. The sequenced sample consisted of peripheral blood. The gene calls are TRBV19 and TRBJ2-7; the D gene is possibly TRBD1 (5 bases). The DNA of the CDR3 is TGTGCCAGTTCCTCAGGGTGGGACGAGCAGTACTTC. Translated: CASSSGWDEQYF.